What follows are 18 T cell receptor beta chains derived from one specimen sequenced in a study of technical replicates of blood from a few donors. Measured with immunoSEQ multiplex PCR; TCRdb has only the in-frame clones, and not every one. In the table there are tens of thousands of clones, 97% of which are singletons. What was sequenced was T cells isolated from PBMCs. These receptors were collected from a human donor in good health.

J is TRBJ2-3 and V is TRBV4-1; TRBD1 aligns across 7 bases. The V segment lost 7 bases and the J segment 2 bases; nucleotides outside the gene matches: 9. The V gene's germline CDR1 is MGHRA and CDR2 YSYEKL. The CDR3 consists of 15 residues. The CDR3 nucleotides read TGCGCCAGCACTAAGGACAGGCGAGACACAGATACGCAGTATTTT. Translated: CASTKDRRDTDTQYF.

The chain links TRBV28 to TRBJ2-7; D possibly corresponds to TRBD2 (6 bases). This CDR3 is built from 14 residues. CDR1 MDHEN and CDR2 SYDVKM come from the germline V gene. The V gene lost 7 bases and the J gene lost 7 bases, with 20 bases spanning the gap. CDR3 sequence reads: CASTRLGMSREQYF. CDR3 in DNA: TGTGCCAGCACCAGACTAGGGATGAGCCGGGAGCAGTACTTC. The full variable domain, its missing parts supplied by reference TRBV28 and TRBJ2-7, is DVKVTQSSRYLVKRTGEKVFLECVQDMDHENMFWYRQDPGLGLRLIYFSYDVKMKEKGDIPEGYSVSREKKERFSLILESASTNQTSMYLCASTRLGMSREQYFGPGTRLTVT.

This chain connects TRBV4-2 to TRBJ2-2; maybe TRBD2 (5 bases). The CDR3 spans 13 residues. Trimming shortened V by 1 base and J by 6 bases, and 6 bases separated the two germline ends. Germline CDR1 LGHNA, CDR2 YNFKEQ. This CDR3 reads CASSQAAAGELFF. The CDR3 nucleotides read TGTGCCAGCAGCCAAGCAGCGGCCGGGGAGCTGTTTTTT.

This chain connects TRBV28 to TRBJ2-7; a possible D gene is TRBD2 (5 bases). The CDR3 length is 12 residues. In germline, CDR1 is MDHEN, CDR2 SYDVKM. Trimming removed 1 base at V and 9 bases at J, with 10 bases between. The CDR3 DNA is TGTGCCAGCAGTTTATACCGGGATGCGCAGTACTTC. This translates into CASSLYRDAQYF.

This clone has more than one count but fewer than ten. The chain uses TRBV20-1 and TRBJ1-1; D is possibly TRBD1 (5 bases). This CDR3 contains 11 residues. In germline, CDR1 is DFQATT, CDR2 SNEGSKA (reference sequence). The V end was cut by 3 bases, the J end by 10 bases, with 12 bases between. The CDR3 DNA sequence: TGCAGTGCTAGGGGACCGGGAGGAGCTTTCTTT. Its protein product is CSARGPGGAFF.

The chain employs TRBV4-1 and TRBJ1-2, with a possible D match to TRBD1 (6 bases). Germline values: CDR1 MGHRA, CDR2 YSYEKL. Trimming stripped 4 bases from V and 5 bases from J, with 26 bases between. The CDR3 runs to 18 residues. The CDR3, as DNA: TGCGCCAGCAGCCCGGACAGACTCGCACCGGATGACTCATATGGCTACACCTTC. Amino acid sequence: CASSPDRLAPDDSYGYTF.

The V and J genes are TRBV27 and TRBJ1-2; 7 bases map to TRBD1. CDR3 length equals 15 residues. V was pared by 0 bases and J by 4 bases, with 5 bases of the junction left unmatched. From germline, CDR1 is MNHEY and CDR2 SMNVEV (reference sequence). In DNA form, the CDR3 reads TGTGCCAGCAGTTTATCAGGGGGCGCCTTCTATGGCTACACCTTC. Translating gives CASSLSGGAFYGYTF.

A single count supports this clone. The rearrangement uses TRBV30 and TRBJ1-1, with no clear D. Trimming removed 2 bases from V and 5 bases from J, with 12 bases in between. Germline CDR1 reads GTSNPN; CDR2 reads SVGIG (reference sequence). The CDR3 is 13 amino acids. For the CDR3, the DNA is TGTGCCTGGAGTCAAAAGGGCGGGACTGAAGCTTTCTTT. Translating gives CAWSQKGGTEAFF.

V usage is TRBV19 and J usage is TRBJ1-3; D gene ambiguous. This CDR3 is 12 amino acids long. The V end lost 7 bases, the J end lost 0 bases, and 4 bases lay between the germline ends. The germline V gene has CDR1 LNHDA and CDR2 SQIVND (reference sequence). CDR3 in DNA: TGTGCCAGTACCCTCTCTGGAAACACCATATATTTT. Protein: CASTLSGNTIYF.

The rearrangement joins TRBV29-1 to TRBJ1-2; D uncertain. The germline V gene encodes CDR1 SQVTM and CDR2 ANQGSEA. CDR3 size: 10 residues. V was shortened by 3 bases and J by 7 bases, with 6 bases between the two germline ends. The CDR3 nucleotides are TGCAGCGTTGAGGCGGGTGGCTACACCTTC. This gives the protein CSVEAGGYTF. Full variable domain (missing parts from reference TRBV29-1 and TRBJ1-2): SAVISQKPSRDICQRGTSLTIQCQVDSQVTMMFWYRQQPGQSLTLIATANQGSEATYESGFVIDKFPISRPNLTFSTLTVSNMSPEDSSIYLCSVEAGGYTFGSGTRLTVV.

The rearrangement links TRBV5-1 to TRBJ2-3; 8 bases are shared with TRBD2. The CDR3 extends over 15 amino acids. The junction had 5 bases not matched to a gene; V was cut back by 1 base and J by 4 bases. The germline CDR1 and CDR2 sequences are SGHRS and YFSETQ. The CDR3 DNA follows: TGCGCCAGCAGCTTGCAGAGCGGGGGTGCAGATACGCAGTATTTT. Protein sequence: CASSLQSGGADTQYF.

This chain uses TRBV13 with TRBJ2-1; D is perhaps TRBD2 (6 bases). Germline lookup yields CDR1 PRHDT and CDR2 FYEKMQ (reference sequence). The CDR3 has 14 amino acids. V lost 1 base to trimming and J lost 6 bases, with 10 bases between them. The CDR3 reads CASSLEGTSNEQFF. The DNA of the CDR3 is TGTGCCAGCAGCTTAGAAGGGACTTCCAATGAGCAGTTCTTC.

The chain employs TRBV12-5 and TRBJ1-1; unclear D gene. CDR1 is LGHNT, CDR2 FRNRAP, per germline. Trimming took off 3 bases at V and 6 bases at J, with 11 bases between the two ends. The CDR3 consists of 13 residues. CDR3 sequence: CASGLSGSPEAFF. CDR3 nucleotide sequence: TGTGCTAGTGGTTTATCGGGGAGCCCTGAAGCTTTCTTT.

The chain's CDR3 is CASSSTDEQYF. DNA for the CDR3: TGTGCCAGTAGTTCTACAGACGAGCAGTACTTC. J is TRBJ2-7 and V is TRBV19; D uncertain. Per germline, CDR1 LNHDA and CDR2 SQIVND (reference sequence). V was shortened by 5 bases and J by 5 bases, with 7 bases between the two germline ends. The CDR3 is 11 amino acids.

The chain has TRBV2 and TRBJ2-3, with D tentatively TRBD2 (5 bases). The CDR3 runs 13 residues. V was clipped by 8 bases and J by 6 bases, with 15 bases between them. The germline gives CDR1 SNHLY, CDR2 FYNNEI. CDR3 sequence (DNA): TGTGCCAGCGCTGGACTCAAGGCGGATACGCAGTATTTT. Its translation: CASAGLKADTQYF.

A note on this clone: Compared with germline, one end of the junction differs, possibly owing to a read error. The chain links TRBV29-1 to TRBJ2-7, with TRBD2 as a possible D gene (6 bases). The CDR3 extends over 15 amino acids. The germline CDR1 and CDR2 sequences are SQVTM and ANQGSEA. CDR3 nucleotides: TGCAGCGCTGAAAAAGTTGGGACGGAGGGCTACGAGCAGTACTTC. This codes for CSAEKVGTEGYEQYF.

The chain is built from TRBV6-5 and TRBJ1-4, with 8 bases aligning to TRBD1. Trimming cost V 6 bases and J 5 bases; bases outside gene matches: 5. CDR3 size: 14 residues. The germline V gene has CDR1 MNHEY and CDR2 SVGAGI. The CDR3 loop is CASSQDRANEKLFF. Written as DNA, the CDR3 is TGTGCCAGCAGCCAGGACAGGGCGAATGAAAAACTGTTTTTT.

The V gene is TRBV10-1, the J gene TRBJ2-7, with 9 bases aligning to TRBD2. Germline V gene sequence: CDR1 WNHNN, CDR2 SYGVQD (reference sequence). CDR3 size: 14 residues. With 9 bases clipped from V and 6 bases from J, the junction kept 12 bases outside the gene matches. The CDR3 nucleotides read TGCGCCAGGGCGCGGGGGGTAGCGGGAGTCGAGCAGTACTTC. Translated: CARARGVAGVEQYF.